Below, 9 T cell receptor beta chains from the same sample are listed, as sequenced in a study of blood T cells in healthy people across ages (dated by TCRdb to between 2015 and 2016). The library was prepared using 5' RACE. Sequencing took place on an Illumina HiSeq 2500. A second PCR of roughly 7 to 11 cycles was performed with a sample-barcoded 5' primer and a J-beta primer mix. In TCRdb, the public reads were trimmed at Q25 with fastp and aligned with MiXCR, with productive beta chains retained. Here each entry gathers all rows of one CDR3 protein and keeps the most common genes and DNA. The sample table contains roughly 500,000 distinct CDR3 sequences; only one count was recorded for 25% to 30% of them. 15% to 20% of the sample comes from the top ten. Sequenced material: blood. The origin of the receptors is an older woman in good health.

The rearrangement links TRBV5-5 to TRBJ2-2, with D tentatively TRBD2 (5 bases). Per the germline V gene, CDR1 is SGHKS and CDR2 is YYEKEE (reference sequence). The CDR3 is made up of 16 amino acids. V was trimmed by 5 bases and J by 5 bases, leaving 19 bases between them. CDR3 sequence (DNA): TGTGCCAGCAGGAATCCCGGGATACCCCAAACCGGGGAGCTGTTTTTT. It encodes CASRNPGIPQTGELFF.

The rearrangement uses TRBV9 and TRBJ2-5, with 8 bases identical to TRBD2. Losses at the gene ends were 0 bases for V and 5 bases for J; bases not matched to a gene: 12. CDR3 length equals 17 residues. The germline V gene has CDR1 SGDLS and CDR2 YYNGEE. The CDR3 DNA sequence: TGTGCCAGCAGCGTAGCCGGGGGGGCGAGCGGATGGGAGACCCAGTACTTC. Translating it yields CASSVAGGASGWETQYF.

This clonotype was counted a few times. The chain recombines TRBV11-1 with TRBJ2-5; the D is unclear. The J call may be faulty, since TRBJ2-7 better matches the DNA end. This CDR3 is 14 amino acids long. Germline V gives CDR1 SGHAT, CDR2 FQDESV (reference sequence). CDR3 DNA: TGTGCCAGCAGCTCTCGCGGAGTTCACTACGAGCAGTACTTC. Its translation: CASSSRGVHYEQYF.

DNA for the CDR3: TGTGCCAGCAGCCAAGGAGGGGGGGCGCGAGAGCAGTACTTC. Its protein product is CASSQGGGAREQYF. The chain has TRBV3-1 and TRBJ2-7, with D possibly TRBD2 on 7 matching bases. CDR3 length: 14 residues. V lost 1 base, J lost 7 bases, and 14 bases lay in between. Germline V gives CDR1 LGHDT, CDR2 YNNKEL (reference sequence).

The chain recombines TRBV7-2 with TRBJ1-5, with a possible D match to TRBD1 (5 bases). The CDR3 extends over 13 amino acids. The germline V gene encodes CDR1 SGHTA and CDR2 FQGNSA. Trimming pared 5 bases from V and 4 bases from J, leaving 9 bases between. The CDR3: CASSQQENQPQHF. Written as DNA, the CDR3 is TGTGCCAGCAGCCAACAGGAAAATCAGCCCCAGCATTTT. The full variable domain, completed using reference TRBV7-2 and TRBJ1-5, is GAGVSQSPSNKVTEKGKDVELRCDPISGHTALYWYRQSLGQGLEFLIYFQGNSAPDKSGLPSDRFSAERTGGSVSTLTIQRTQQEDSAVYLCASSQQENQPQHFGDGTRLSIL.

The CDR3 loop reads CAISESRGEQFF. In DNA form, the CDR3 reads TGTGCCATCAGTGAGTCAAGAGGGGAGCAGTTCTTC. The chain recombines TRBV10-3 with TRBJ2-5; weak D call: TRBD2 (5 bases). The end of the DNA aligns better with TRBJ2-1, so the J call may be wrong. The length of the CDR3 is 12 residues. The germline gives CDR1 ENHRY, CDR2 SYGVKD.

V gene TRBV6-1 combines with J gene TRBJ2-5; no clear D gene. This CDR3 has 15 amino acids. CDR1 is MNHNS and CDR2 is SASEGT in the germline V gene. Trimming stripped 3 bases from V and 5 bases from J, with 16 bases between. The CDR3 reads CASSDGQYVRETQYF. The CDR3 nucleotides are TGTGCCAGCAGTGACGGGCAGTATGTTCGGGAGACCCAGTACTTC.

This clonotype was detected many times. The rearrangement uses TRBV12-3 or TRBV12-4 and TRBJ2-5; D uncertain. This CDR3 has 12 residues. Trimming shortened V by 5 bases and J by 8 bases, and 12 bases separated the two germline ends. CDR3: CASSEGSETQYF. The CDR3 DNA is TGTGCCAGCAGTGAAGGATCTGAAACCCAGTACTTC.

This chain links TRBV2 with TRBJ2-5; no firm D call. This CDR3 spans 12 amino acids. Per the germline V gene, CDR1 is SNHLY and CDR2 is FYNNEI. Trimming took off 8 bases at V and 7 bases at J, with 14 bases between the two ends. CDR3 nucleotides: TGTGCCAGCGAGATAAGCGTTGGGACCCAGTACTTC. Translated, it gives CASEISVGTQYF.